This TCR beta chain was recovered during a study of Graves' ophthalmopathy and Graves' hyperthyroidism. The study, taken as a whole, reports: A 13-signature model separated ophthalmopathy from stable hyperthyroidism, 85% to 90% sensitivity, around 79% specificity. Appearing in blood as well were most expanded thyroid clonotypes above 0.001 frequency.

Germline assignment: CDR1 LNHDA and CDR2 SQIVND (reference sequence). V was pared by 8 bases and J by 5 bases, with 8 bases of the junction left unmatched. The CDR3 has 15 amino acids. This clonotype appeared many times. Its antigen is unidentified. Symptoms, serum thyroxine and TRAb, thyroid ultrasound, and orbital computed tomography formed the diagnostic basis. The TCR beta CDR3 regions underwent amplification from RNA transcripts. Amplification began with first-round RT-PCR using HTBI primers, then second-round multiplex PCR was performed. TCRdb fed the multiplex PCR reads into MiXCR, producing one record per CDR3 protein. The sample lists about 210,000 distinct CDR3 sequences, less than 30% seen once, with approximately 8.2% in the top ten.

The receptor was derived from a man aged 50 to 60 with Graves' ophthalmopathy. Source material: peripheral blood. The V call is TRBV19, the J call TRBJ1-6, with TRBD1 matching over 8 bases. In nucleotides, the CDR3 is TGTGCCAGTCGTGCTGACAGGGGCAATAATTCACCCCTCCACTTT. Its protein is CASRADRGNNSPLHF.